This T cell receptor (beta chain) originates from a study of blood T cell repertoires in COVID-19. Study summary: The United States, Italy and Spain were the sources of the acute and convalescent COVID-19 samples.

The CDR3 runs to 15 residues. Germline lookup yields CDR1 MNHEY and CDR2 SMNVEV (reference sequence). Trimming removed 4 bases from V and 6 bases from J, with 13 bases in between. Under the authors' procedure: It was from reference gene primer amplification that nucleated cell counts were estimated. Clones were sequenced by immunoSEQ multiplex PCR, and TCRdb holds only the in-frame ones, with some missing. Clone size and V and J calls were adopted from that table, with D and trimming inferred from the DNA. Counted here are over 250,000 clones, about 91% occurring once; the ten biggest clones make up just over 2.5%.

The rearrangement joins TRBV27 to TRBJ1-6; D perhaps matches TRBD1 (6 bases). Sequenced input: peripheral blood. This receptor was taken from a person between 18 and 35 years old with COVID-19, enrolled during active disease. The CDR3, as DNA: TGTGCCAGCAGTTCCTCAGGGGCCCCTAATTCACCCCTCCACTTT. The encoded protein is CASSSSGAPNSPLHF.